The source of this T cell receptor (beta chain) is a study of shared clonotypes between healthy human individuals. Produced via immunoSEQ multiplex PCR; TCRdb's table is partial and in-frame only. The repertoire holds roughly 590,000 clones, with 95% to 96% as singletons. The naive CD8 fraction comprised CD45RO-negative cells positively selected for CCR7 and excluded terminally differentiated effector memory CD45RA+ cells. From germline, CDR1 is MNHNS and CDR2 SASEGT. CDR3 length: 11 amino acids. The germline V and J ends were trimmed by 2 bases and 9 bases, with 5 bases remaining between them. The sample was naive CD8+ T cells sorted from blood. The receptor was isolated from a woman aged 25 to 39 in good health. The rearrangement uses TRBV6-1 and TRBJ2-1; no definite D call. The CDR3 protein is CASSELGEQFF. CDR3 in DNA: TGTGCCAGCAGTGAACTTGGTGAGCAGTTCTTC.